This TCR beta chain was retrieved from a study of cytomegalovirus exposure and HLA in healthy donors. Study details: From donors who were HLA-typed, an early data release held about 89 million unique TCRs.

The CDR3 is 13 amino acids. Trimming removed 5 bases at V and 13 bases at J, with 21 bases between. In germline, CDR1 is MNHEY, CDR2 SMNVEV (reference sequence). The PCR ran on 60 Vbeta and 13 Jbeta primers. In the original analysis: It was a later analysis that counted tens of millions of unique TCR beta chains, of which 9 million to 13 million were shared. Profiled with immunoSEQ multiplex PCR; TCRdb holds only in-frame clones, not every one. The D gene and trimming were derived from the DNA, and the V and J assignments and clone size from that table. This sample's table reports about 200,000 clones.

The chain recombines TRBV27 with TRBJ2-7, with D perhaps TRBD2 (5 bases). Sequencing was done on a sample of PBMCs. The sequence derives from a girl aged 2-10 years in good health and CMV-seropositive. This CDR3 reads CASSGPFSTREYF. The CDR3 region has the DNA TGTGCCAGCAGTGGCCCGTTTAGTACTCGGGAATACTTC.